This T cell receptor beta chain appears in the sequencing data of a study of monozygotic twins with inflammatory bowel disease. Note on this clonotype: Its antigen remains unidentified.

Eight distinct reactions (per sample) were used to make the cDNA. Template switching introduced UMIs that contain a 6-nucleotide sample barcode. Following a re-call of the 5' RACE reads, TCRdb has one entry per CDR3 protein and lacks DNA. Reported are over 150,000 distinct CDR3 sequences; the ten largest clones contain 2% to 2.5%. Study conclusions and caveats: Distinct T cell subtypes could not be told apart. Limited statistical power may explain no repertoire similarity difference between concordant and discordant twins.

This clonotype originated in a human donor with ulcerative colitis or Crohn's disease, or a healthy co-twin of an affected twin (not recorded which). The specimen sequenced was blood.

Here the CDR3 reads CASSSGQGAYTEAFF. The chain recombines TRBV6-2 or TRBV6-3 with TRBJ1-1; as DNA is missing, the TRBD1 call by TCRdb cannot be tested. Germline loops: CDR1 MNHEY, CDR2 SVGEGT. The CDR3 spans 15 residues.